Shown below are 11 T cell receptor beta chains from a single sample sequenced in a study of T cell responses to AZD1222 COVID-19 vaccine. The data were produced by immunoSEQ multiplex PCR, yet TCRdb's version contains in-frame clones alone and is incomplete. The sample yields approximately 100,000 clones, around 85% seen once. Source: peripheral blood, taken 28 days after the second AZD1222 dose. These receptors were taken from an adult who received the AZD1222 COVID-19 vaccine.

The chain combines TRBV12-3 or TRBV12-4 with TRBJ1-5; the D gene is possibly TRBD1 (5 bases). Trimming removed 10 bases from V and 3 bases from J, with 10 bases in between. The CDR3 is 12 amino acids. The CDR3 nucleotides are TGTGCCACCAGGGATGACAATCAGCCCCAGCATTTT. Its protein product is CATRDDNQPQHF.

The sample holds a few counts of this clone. This chain uses TRBV5-5 with TRBJ1-3; no definite D call. Trimming took 7 bases from V and 0 from J, leaving 11 bases between them. Germline CDR1 reads SGHKS; CDR2 reads YYEKEE (reference sequence). This CDR3 region has 14 residues. CDR3 DNA: TGTGCCAGCCGTCCTATGTTCTCTGGAAACACCATATATTTT. Protein: CASRPMFSGNTIYF.

The chain combines TRBV24-1 with TRBJ2-1; 12 bases match TRBD2. CDR3 size: 16 residues. Per the germline V gene, CDR1 is KGHDR and CDR2 is SFDVKD. Trimming cost V 3 bases and J 2 bases; bases outside gene matches: 1. CDR3 region: CATSDRTSGTYNEQFF. For the CDR3, the DNA is TGTGCCACCAGTGATAGGACTAGCGGGACCTACAATGAGCAGTTCTTC.

In this sample, this clone turned up once. This CDR3 reads CASSIEGSGPFEQYF. CDR3 coding DNA: TGTGCCAGTAGTATTGAGGGTAGCGGGCCTTTTGAGCAGTACTTC. The chain links TRBV19 to TRBJ2-7; 7 nucleotides agree with TRBD2. The CDR3 is made up of 15 amino acids. The J segment lost 7 bases and the V segment lost 3 bases, leaving 12 bases of the junction unmatched. Germline-derived CDR1 and CDR2 are LNHDA and SQIVND (reference sequence).

The chain recombines TRBV27 with TRBJ2-7; 8 nucleotides align to TRBD2. The CDR3 loop spans 15 amino acids. Germline CDR1 reads MNHEY; CDR2 reads SMNVEV (reference sequence). J was trimmed by 0 bases and V by 8 bases; bases with no gene match: 9. The CDR3 DNA reads as TGTGCCAGCCATCCCCGGGGGGGAACCTCCTACGAGCAGTACTTC. This translates into CASHPRGGTSYEQYF.

This clone was recorded a few times. The V and J genes are TRBV11-2 and TRBJ1-1; D is unresolved. The CDR3 contains 13 residues. CDR1 is SGHAT, CDR2 FQNNGV, per germline. V shed 3 bases and J shed 4 bases, with 9 bases lying between them. The CDR3 here is CASSLEHGTEAFF. Written as DNA, the CDR3 is TGTGCCAGCAGCTTGGAACACGGCACTGAAGCTTTCTTT.

This clone was detected only once. This chain links TRBV11-3 with TRBJ1-4; D is undetermined. The germline CDR1 and CDR2 sequences are SGHNT and YENEEA. This CDR3 spans 11 amino acids. The germline V and J ends were trimmed by 7 bases and 8 bases, with 8 bases remaining between them. CDR3 region: CASIFPEKLFF. DNA of the CDR3: TGTGCCAGCATCTTTCCCGAAAAACTGTTTTTT.

This sequence joins TRBV9 and TRBJ2-1; D gene unclear. The length of the CDR3 is 16 residues. V lost 0 bases and J lost 3, with 13 bases in between. Germline V CDR1 and CDR2: SGDLS, YYNGEE. The CDR3: CASSVEANLHYNEQFF. CDR3 bases: TGTGCCAGCAGCGTAGAAGCGAACCTTCACTACAATGAGCAGTTCTTC. Supplemented by reference TRBV9 and TRBJ2-1, the full variable domain reads DSGVTQTPKHLITATGQRVTLRCSPRSGDLSVYWYQQSLDQGLQFLIQYYNGEERAKGNILERFSAQQFPDLHSELNLSSLELGDSALYFCASSVEANLHYNEQFFGPGTRLTVL.

V and J are TRBV6-5 and TRBJ1-4; no firm D call. Between the trimmed V and J ends, which lost 7 bases and 0 bases, there was a span of 6 bases. The CDR3 consists of 13 residues. Per the germline V gene, CDR1 is MNHEY and CDR2 is SVGAGI. The CDR3 reads CASNRATNEKLFF. The CDR3 DNA is TGTGCCAGCAACAGAGCAACTAATGAAAAACTGTTTTTT.

The J gene is TRBJ2-1, the V gene TRBV7-9; tentatively, D is TRBD1 or TRBD2 (5 bases each). The CDR3 consists of 14 residues. The V gene's germline CDR1 is SEHNR and CDR2 FQNEAQ (reference sequence). The V end lost 4 bases, the J end lost 10 bases, and 17 bases lay between the germline ends. CDR3 loop: CASSSPRSRGEQFF. Here the CDR3 DNA reads TGTGCCAGCAGCTCACCACGCTCACGGGGCGAGCAGTTCTTC.

The CDR3 is CASSPGRTMNTEAFF. CDR3 in DNA: TGTGCCAGTAGCCCTGGACGGACCATGAACACTGAAGCTTTCTTT. The genes are TRBV19 and TRBJ1-1, with D unresolved. This CDR3 comprises 15 residues. Trimming pared 6 bases from V and 0 bases from J, leaving 14 bases between. CDR1 and CDR2 (germline): LNHDA, SQIVND (reference sequence).